Presented here are 12 T cell receptor beta chains from one specimen sequenced in a study of shared clonotypes between healthy human individuals. Sequencing was performed with immunoSEQ multiplex PCR; in TCRdb, only in-frame clones are kept and a portion is missing. The sample has 2.3 million or so clones, approximately 93% seen once. The sample comprised naive CD4+ T cells from PBMCs. Subset specified: CD45RA+ positively selected. The source of these receptors is a man between 18 and 29 years old in good health. Some clones in this sample may be carry-over from other donors' samples.

The V call is TRBV27, the J call TRBJ2-1; either TRBD1 or TRBD2 may fit D (5 bases each). V lost 6 bases, J lost 2 bases, and 17 bases lay in between. The CDR3 sequence is 16 residues long. The germline CDR1 and CDR2 sequences are MNHEY and SMNVEV (reference sequence). The CDR3 DNA is TGTGCCAGCAGGGAACAGGATAACGGGGCCTACAATGAGCAGTTCTTC. Protein: CASREQDNGAYNEQFF.

This chain connects TRBV28 to TRBJ1-3; 10 nucleotides match TRBD1. This CDR3 spans 15 amino acids. V lost 7 bases, J lost 3 bases, and 6 bases stayed unmatched. The germline gives CDR1 MDHEN, CDR2 SYDVKM. CDR3 sequence (DNA): TGTGCCAGCAAGACAGGGGGCGCGTATGGAAACACCATATATTTT. Protein: CASKTGGAYGNTIYF.

J is TRBJ2-3 and V is TRBV6-6; D is perhaps TRBD1 (5 bases). Germline-derived CDR1 and CDR2 are MNHNY and SVGAGI (reference sequence). V was trimmed by 7 bases and J by 2 bases, leaving 16 bases between them. The CDR3 runs to 15 residues. In DNA form, the CDR3 reads TGTGCCAGCAACCTCCGAGGACAACCCACAGATACGCAGTATTTT. Encoded protein: CASNLRGQPTDTQYF.

The chain carries TRBV5-1 and TRBJ2-7; 8 bases match TRBD2. Trimming cost V 3 bases and J 5 bases; bases outside gene matches: 10. Germline CDR1 and CDR2: SGHRS and YFSETQ. This CDR3 contains 15 residues. The CDR3 loop is CASSSAQSGGHEQYF. The CDR3 nucleotides are TGCGCCAGCAGCTCAGCGCAAAGCGGGGGCCACGAGCAGTACTTC. The whole variable domain, filled in from reference TRBV5-1 and TRBJ2-7, reads KAGVTQTPRYLIKTRGQQVTLSCSPISGHRSVSWYQQTPGQGLQFLFEYFSETQRNKGNFPGRFSGRQFSNSRSEMNVSTLELGDSALYLCASSSAQSGGHEQYFGPGTRLTVT.

The chain is built from TRBV5-6 and TRBJ2-7; 7 nucleotides match TRBD1. Trimming removed 4 bases from V and 3 bases from J; junction bases left unmatched: 7. The CDR3 loop spans 14 amino acids. Germline V CDR1 and CDR2: SGHDT, YYEEEE. CDR3: CASSRAGGHYEQYF. DNA of the CDR3: TGTGCCAGCAGCCGGGCAGGGGGTCACTACGAGCAGTACTTC.

This chain joins TRBV20-1 and TRBJ1-2; D is possibly TRBD1 (5 bases). This CDR3 region has 11 residues. V lost 5 bases, J lost 12 bases, and 16 bases lay in between. Looked up from germline, CDR1 is DFQATT and CDR2 is SNEGSKA (reference sequence). The CDR3 bases are TGCAGTGCTGGGCGGACGGGGCACAACACCTTC. Residues: CSAGRTGHNTF.

This clone turned up a few times. The chain uses TRBV29-1 and TRBJ1-1; D gene unclear. The V end was cut by 7 bases, the J end by 0 bases, with 12 bases between. The germline gives CDR1 SQVTM, CDR2 ANQGSEA. This CDR3 contains 13 residues. This CDR3 is CSANPRMNTEAFF. The CDR3 coding sequence is TGCAGCGCCAACCCCAGGATGAACACTGAAGCTTTCTTT. The full variable domain, completed using reference TRBV29-1 and TRBJ1-1, is SAVISQKPSRDICQRGTSLTIQCQVDSQVTMMFWYRQQPGQSLTLIATANQGSEATYESGFVIDKFPISRPNLTFSTLTVSNMSPEDSSIYLCSANPRMNTEAFFGQGTRLTVV.

The sample holds one count of this clone. This chain joins TRBV28 and TRBJ1-1; perhaps TRBD1 as D (6 bases). Germline V gene sequence: CDR1 MDHEN, CDR2 SYDVKM. The CDR3 consists of 22 residues. Between the trimmed V and J ends, which lost 6 bases and 0 bases, there was a span of 35 bases. This CDR3 reads CASSRLGFSHKGGNRVNTEAFF. CDR3 DNA sequence: TGTGCCAGCAGCCGCCTGGGGTTTTCACACAAGGGGGGAAATAGAGTGAACACTGAAGCTTTCTTT. Full variable domain (remainder filled in from reference TRBV28 and TRBJ1-1): DVKVTQSSRYLVKRTGEKVFLECVQDMDHENMFWYRQDPGLGLRLIYFSYDVKMKEKGDIPEGYSVSREKKERFSLILESASTNQTSMYLCASSRLGFSHKGGNRVNTEAFFGQGTRLTVV.

This clone occurred once. The V and J genes are TRBV5-1 and TRBJ2-5; D is possibly TRBD1 (6 bases). The CDR3 runs 14 residues. CDR1 is SGHRS and CDR2 is YFSETQ in the germline V gene. Trimming pared 4 bases from V and 1 base from J, leaving 11 bases between. The CDR3 protein is CASSLRDTQETQYF. The CDR3 DNA follows: TGCGCCAGCAGCCTCCGGGACACCCAAGAGACCCAGTACTTC.

The chain combines TRBV11-2 with TRBJ2-7, with 10 positions matching TRBD1. This CDR3 has 19 residues. With 1 base clipped from V and 4 bases from J, the junction kept 16 bases outside the gene matches. Germline CDR1 is SGHAT and CDR2 is FQNNGV. CDR3 nucleotides: TGTGCCAGCAGCTTAGCGTCGGACAGGGGGATAGAAGAGAGTTACGAGCAGTACTTC. Encoded protein: CASSLASDRGIEESYEQYF.

To note about this clone: Other DNA sequences in the same sample also yield this CDR3. The chain has TRBV30 and TRBJ1-3; the D is unclear. Between the trimmed V and J ends, which lost 4 bases and 4 bases, there was a span of 5 bases. Germline lookup yields CDR1 GTSNPN and CDR2 SVGIG (reference sequence). The CDR3 is 11 residues long. In DNA form, the CDR3 reads TGTGCCTGGACAGGAGGAAACACCATATATTTT. Translating gives CAWTGGNTIYF.

V and J are TRBV9 and TRBJ2-3; D not resolved. This CDR3 has 15 residues. Trimming took off 2 bases at V and 0 bases at J, with 10 bases between the two ends. The germline V gene encodes CDR1 SGDLS and CDR2 YYNGEE. CDR3 amino acids: CASSVSGYSTDTQYF. CDR3 DNA: TGTGCCAGCAGCGTCTCAGGATATAGCACAGATACGCAGTATTTT.